This T cell receptor (beta chain) was sequenced in a study of shared clonotypes between healthy human individuals. Clones were sequenced by immunoSEQ multiplex PCR, and TCRdb holds only the in-frame ones, with some missing. The sample has about 1.4 million clones; around 95% are singletons. The germline V gene has CDR1 MNHNS and CDR2 SASEGT. The V and J ends lost 6 bases and 3 bases, in that order; junction bases with no gene match: 5. The CDR3 sequence is 13 residues long. The sample comprised naive CD4+ T cells sorted from blood. As to subset: CD45RA+ positively selected. J is TRBJ2-7 and V is TRBV6-1, with TRBD1 matching over 7 bases. This TCR came from a man aged 25-45 years in good health. The CDR3 bases are TGTGCCAGCAGCCGACAGGGAAACTACGAGCAGTACTTC. It encodes CASSRQGNYEQYF.